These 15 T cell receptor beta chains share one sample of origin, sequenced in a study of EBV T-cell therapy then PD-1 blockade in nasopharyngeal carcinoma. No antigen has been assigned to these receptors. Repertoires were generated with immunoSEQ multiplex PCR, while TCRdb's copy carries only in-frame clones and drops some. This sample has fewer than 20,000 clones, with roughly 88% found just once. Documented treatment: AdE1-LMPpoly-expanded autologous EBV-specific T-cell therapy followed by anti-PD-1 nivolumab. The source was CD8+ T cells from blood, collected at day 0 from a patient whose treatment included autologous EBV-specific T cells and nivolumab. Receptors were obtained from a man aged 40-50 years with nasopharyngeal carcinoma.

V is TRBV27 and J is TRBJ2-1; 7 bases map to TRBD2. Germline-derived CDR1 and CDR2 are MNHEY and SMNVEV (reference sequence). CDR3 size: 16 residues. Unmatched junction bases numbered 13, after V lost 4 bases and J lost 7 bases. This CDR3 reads CASSSPGGGGKNEQFF. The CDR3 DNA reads TGTGCCAGCAGTTCCCCCGGCGGGGGAGGTAAGAATGAGCAGTTCTTC.

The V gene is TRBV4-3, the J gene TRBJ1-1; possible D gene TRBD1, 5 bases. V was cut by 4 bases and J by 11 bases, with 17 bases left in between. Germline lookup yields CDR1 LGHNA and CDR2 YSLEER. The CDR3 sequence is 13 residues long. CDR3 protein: CASSPRRGVWAFF. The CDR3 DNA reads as TGCGCCAGCAGCCCACGGCGGGGGGTTTGGGCTTTCTTT.

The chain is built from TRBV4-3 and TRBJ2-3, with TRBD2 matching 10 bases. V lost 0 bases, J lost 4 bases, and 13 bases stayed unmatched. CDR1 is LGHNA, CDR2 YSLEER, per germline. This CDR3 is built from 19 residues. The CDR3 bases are TGCGCCAGCAGCCAAGATCCCAGCGGGGGGGCCTTAATAGCAGATACGCAGTATTTT. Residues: CASSQDPSGGALIADTQYF.

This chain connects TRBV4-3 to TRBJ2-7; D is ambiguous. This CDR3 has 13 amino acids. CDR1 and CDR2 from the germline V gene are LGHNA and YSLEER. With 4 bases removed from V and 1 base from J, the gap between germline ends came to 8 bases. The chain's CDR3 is CASSLDPSYEQYF. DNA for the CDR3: TGCGCCAGCAGCCTCGACCCGTCCTACGAGCAGTACTTC.

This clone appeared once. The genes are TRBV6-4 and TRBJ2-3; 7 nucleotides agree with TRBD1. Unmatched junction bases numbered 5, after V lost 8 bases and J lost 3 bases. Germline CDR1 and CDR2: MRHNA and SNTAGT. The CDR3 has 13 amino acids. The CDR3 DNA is TGTGCCAGCTCCGGGACAGAGACAGATACGCAGTATTTT. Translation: CASSGTETDTQYF.

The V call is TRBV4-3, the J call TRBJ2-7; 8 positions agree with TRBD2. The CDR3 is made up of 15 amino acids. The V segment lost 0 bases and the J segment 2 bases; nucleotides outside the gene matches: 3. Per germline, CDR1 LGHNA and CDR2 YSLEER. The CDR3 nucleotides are TGCGCCAGCAGCCAAGACCGGGGGGGGCCCTACGAGCAGTACTTC. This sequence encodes CASSQDRGGPYEQYF.

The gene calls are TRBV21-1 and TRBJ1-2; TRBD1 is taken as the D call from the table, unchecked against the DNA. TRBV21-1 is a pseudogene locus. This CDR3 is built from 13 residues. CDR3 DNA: TGTGCCAGCAGCAGGCAGGGGAGCTATGGCTACACCTTC. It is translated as CASSRQGSYGYTF.

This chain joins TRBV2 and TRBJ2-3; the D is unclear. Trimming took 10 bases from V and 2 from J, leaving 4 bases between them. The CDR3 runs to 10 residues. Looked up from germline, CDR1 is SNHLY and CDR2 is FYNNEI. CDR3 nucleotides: TGTGCCACATACACAGATACGCAGTATTTT. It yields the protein CATYTDTQYF.

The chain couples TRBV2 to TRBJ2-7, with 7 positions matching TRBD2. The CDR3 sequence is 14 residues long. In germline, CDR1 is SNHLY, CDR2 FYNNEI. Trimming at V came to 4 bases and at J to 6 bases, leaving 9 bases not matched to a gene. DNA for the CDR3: TGTGCCAGCAGTGGACGGGGGACTATTCGCGAGCAGTACTTC. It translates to CASSGRGTIREQYF. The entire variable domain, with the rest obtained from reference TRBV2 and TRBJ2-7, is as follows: EPEVTQTPSHQVTQMGQEVILRCVPISNHLYFYWYRQILGQKVEFLVSFYNNEISEKSEIFDDQFSVERPDGSNFTLKIRSTKLEDSAMYFCASSGRGTIREQYFGPGTRLTVT.

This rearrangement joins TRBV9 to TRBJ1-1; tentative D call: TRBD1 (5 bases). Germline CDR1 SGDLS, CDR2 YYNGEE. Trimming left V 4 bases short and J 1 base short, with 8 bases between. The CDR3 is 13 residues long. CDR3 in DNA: TGTGCCAGCAGCCCCGGGGGGAACACTGAAGCTTTCTTT. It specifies CASSPGGNTEAFF.

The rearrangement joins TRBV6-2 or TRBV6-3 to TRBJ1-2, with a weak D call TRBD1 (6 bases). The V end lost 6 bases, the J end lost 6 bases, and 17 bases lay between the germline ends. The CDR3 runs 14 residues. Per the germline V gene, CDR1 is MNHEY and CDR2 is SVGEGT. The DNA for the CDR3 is TGTGCCAGCAGCGAACAGGGAGAAAGTCATGGCTACACCTTC. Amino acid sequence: CASSEQGESHGYTF.

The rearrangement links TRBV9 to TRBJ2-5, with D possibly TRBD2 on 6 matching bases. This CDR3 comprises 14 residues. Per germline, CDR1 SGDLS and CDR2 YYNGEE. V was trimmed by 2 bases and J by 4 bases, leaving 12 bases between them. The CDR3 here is CASSVGGSGETQYF. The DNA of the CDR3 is TGTGCCAGCAGCGTCGGTGGTAGCGGAGAGACCCAGTACTTC.

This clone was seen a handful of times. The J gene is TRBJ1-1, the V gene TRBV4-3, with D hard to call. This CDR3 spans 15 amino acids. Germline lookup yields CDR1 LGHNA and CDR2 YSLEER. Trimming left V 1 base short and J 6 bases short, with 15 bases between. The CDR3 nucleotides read TGCGCCAGCAGCCAAGCACGCCACTCCGGGGCTGAAGCTTTCTTT. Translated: CASSQARHSGAEAFF.

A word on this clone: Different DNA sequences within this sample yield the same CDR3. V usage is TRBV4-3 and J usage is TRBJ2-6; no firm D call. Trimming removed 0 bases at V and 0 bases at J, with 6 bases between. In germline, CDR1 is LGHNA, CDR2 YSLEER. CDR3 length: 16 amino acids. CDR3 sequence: CASSQDSSSGANVLTF. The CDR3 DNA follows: TGCGCCAGCAGCCAAGATTCAAGCTCTGGGGCCAACGTCCTGACTTTC.

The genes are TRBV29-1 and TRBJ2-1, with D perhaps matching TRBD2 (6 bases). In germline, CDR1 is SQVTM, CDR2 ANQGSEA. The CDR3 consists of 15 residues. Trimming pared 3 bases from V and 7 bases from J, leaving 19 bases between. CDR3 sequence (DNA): TGCAGCGTTGAGGGAGAGAGGGGCCGGGGGAATGAGCAGTTCTTC. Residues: CSVEGERGRGNEQFF.